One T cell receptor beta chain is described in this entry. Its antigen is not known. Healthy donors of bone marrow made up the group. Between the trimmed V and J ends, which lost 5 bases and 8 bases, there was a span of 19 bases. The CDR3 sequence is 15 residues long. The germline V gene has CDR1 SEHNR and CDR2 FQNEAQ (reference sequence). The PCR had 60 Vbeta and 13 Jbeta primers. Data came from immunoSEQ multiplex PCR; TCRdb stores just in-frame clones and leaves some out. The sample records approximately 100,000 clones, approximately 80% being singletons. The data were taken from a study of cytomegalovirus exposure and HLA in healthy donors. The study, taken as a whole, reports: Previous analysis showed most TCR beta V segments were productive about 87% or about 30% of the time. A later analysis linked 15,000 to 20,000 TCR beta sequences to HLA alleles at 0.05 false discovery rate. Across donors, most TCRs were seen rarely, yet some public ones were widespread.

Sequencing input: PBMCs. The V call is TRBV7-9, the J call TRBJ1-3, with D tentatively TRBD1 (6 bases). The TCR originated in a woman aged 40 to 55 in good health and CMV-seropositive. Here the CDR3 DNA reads TGTGCCAGCAGCCAACTCTCCGGACAGTCGGACACCATATATTTT. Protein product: CASSQLSGQSDTIYF.